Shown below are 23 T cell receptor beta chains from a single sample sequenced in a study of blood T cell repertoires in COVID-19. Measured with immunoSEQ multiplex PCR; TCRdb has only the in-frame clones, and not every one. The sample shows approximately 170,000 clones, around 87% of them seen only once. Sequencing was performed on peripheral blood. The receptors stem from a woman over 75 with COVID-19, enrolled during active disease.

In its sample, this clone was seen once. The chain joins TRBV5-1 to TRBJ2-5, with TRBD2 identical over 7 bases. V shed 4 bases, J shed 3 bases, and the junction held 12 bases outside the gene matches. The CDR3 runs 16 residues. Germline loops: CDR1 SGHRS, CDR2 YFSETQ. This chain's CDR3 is CASSRPSAGVEETQYF. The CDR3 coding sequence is TGCGCCAGCAGCCGACCTTCGGCGGGAGTGGAAGAGACCCAGTACTTC. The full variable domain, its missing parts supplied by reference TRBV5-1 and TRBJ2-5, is KAGVTQTPRYLIKTRGQQVTLSCSPISGHRSVSWYQQTPGQGLQFLFEYFSETQRNKGNFPGRFSGRQFSNSRSEMNVSTLELGDSALYLCASSRPSAGVEETQYFGPGTRLLVL.

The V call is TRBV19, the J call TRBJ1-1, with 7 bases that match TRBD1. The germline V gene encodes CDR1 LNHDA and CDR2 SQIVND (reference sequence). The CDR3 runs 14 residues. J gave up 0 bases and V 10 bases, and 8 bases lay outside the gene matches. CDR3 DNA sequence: TGTGCCACCCTCCGGGACAGCATGAACACTGAAGCTTTCTTT. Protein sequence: CATLRDSMNTEAFF.

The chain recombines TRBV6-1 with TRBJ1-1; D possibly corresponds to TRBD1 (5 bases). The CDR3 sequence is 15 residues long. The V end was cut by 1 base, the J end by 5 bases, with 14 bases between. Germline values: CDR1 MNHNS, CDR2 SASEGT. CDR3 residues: CASSEGTRGGTEAFF. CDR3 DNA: TGTGCCAGCAGTGAAGGGACGAGGGGAGGTACTGAAGCTTTCTTT.

CDR3 amino acids: CASSPRTANSPLHF. The CDR3 region has the DNA TGTGCCAGCAGCCCTCGGACAGCTAATTCACCCCTCCACTTT. The J gene is TRBJ1-6, the V gene TRBV3-1 (or the pseudogene TRBV3-2); TRBD1 might be the D (6 bases). The V gene lost 4 bases and the J gene lost 6 bases, with 10 bases spanning the gap. This CDR3 has 14 amino acids. Germline lookup yields CDR1 LGHDT and CDR2 YNNKEL (reference sequence).

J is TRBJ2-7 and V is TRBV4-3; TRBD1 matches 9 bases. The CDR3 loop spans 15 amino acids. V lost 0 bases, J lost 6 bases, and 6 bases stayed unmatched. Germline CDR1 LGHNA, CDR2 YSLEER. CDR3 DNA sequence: TGCGCCAGCAGCCAAGATGGAGGACAGGGGTTCGAGCAGTACTTC. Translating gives CASSQDGGQGFEQYF.

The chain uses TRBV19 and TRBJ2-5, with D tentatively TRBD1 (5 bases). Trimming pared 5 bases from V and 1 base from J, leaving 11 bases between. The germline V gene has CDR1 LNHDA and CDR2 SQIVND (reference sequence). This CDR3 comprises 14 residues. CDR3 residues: CASSPRQSQETQYF. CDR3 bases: TGTGCCAGTAGTCCCCGACAGTCCCAAGAGACCCAGTACTTC. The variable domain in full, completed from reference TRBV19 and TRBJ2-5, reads DGGITQSPKYLFRKEGQNVTLSCEQNLNHDAMYWYRQDPGQGLRLIYYSQIVNDFQKGDIAEGYSVSREKKESFPLTVTSAQKNPTAFYLCASSPRQSQETQYFGPGTRLLVL.

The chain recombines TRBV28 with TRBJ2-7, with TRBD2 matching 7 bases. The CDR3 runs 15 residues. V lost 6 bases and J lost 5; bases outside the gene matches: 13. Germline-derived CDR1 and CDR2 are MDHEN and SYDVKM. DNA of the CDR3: TGTGCCAGCAGCTCCCTAGGCGGGGGTCGTAACGAGCAGTACTTC. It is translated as CASSSLGGGRNEQYF.

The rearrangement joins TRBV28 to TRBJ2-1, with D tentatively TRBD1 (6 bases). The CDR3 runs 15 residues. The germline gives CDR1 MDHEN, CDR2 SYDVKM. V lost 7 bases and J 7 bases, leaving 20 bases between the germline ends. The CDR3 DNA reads TGTGCCAGCAACCTAAACGTAGGGGGTTTGAATGAGCAGTTCTTC. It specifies CASNLNVGGLNEQFF. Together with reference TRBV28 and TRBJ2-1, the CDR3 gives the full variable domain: DVKVTQSSRYLVKRTGEKVFLECVQDMDHENMFWYRQDPGLGLRLIYFSYDVKMKEKGDIPEGYSVSREKKERFSLILESASTNQTSMYLCASNLNVGGLNEQFFGPGTRLTVL.

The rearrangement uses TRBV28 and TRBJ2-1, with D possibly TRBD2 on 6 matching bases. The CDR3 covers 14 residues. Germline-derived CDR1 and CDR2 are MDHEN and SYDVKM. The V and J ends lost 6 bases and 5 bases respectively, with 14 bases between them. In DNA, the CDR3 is TGTGCCAGCAGGCCGGGAGAGGCGCACAATGAGCAGTTCTTC. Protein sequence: CASRPGEAHNEQFF. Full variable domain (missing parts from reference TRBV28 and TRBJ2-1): DVKVTQSSRYLVKRTGEKVFLECVQDMDHENMFWYRQDPGLGLRLIYFSYDVKMKEKGDIPEGYSVSREKKERFSLILESASTNQTSMYLCASRPGEAHNEQFFGPGTRLTVL.

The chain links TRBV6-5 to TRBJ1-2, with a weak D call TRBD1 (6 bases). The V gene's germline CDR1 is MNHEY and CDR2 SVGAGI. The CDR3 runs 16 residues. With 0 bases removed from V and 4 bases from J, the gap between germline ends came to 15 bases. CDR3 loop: CASSYSGGPGVYGYTF. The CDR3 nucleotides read TGTGCCAGCAGTTACTCGGGGGGGCCAGGGGTCTATGGCTACACCTTC.

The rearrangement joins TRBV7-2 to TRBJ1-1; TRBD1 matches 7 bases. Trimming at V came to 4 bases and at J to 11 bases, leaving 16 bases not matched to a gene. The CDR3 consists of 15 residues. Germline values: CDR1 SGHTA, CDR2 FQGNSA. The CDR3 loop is CASSWGVGTAQAAFF. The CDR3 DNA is TGTGCCAGCAGCTGGGGCGTCGGGACAGCTCAGGCCGCTTTCTTT. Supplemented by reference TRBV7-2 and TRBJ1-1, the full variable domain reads GAGVSQSPSNKVTEKGKDVELRCDPISGHTALYWYRQSLGQGLEFLIYFQGNSAPDKSGLPSDRFSAERTGGSVSTLTIQRTQQEDSAVYLCASSWGVGTAQAAFFGQGTRLTVV.

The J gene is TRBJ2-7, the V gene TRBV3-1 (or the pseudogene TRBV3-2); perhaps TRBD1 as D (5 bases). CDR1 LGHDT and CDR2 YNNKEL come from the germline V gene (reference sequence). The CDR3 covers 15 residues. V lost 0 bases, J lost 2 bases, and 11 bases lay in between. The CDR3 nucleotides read TGTGCCAGCAGCCAAGAAGGGGCTCTAGCCTACGAGCAGTACTTC. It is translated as CASSQEGALAYEQYF.

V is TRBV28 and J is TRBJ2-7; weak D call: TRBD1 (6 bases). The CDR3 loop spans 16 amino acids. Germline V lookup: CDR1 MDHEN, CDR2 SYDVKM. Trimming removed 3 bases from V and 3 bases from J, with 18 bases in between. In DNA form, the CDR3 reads TGTGCCAGCAGTTTTGTTGCCGAGAGGGGGATCTACGAGCAGTACTTC. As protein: CASSFVAERGIYEQYF. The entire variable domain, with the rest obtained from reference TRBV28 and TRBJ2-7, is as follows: DVKVTQSSRYLVKRTGEKVFLECVQDMDHENMFWYRQDPGLGLRLIYFSYDVKMKEKGDIPEGYSVSREKKERFSLILESASTNQTSMYLCASSFVAERGIYEQYFGPGTRLTVT.

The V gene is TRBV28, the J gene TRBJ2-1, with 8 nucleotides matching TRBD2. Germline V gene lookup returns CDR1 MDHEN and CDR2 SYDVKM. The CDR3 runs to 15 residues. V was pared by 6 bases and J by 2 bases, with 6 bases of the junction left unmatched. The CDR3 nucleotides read TGTGCCAGCAGGGTCCGGGAGGGTCCCTACAATGAGCAGTTCTTC. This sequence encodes CASRVREGPYNEQFF.

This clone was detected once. This chain's CDR3 is CASSQSGQGARQPQHF. Written as DNA, the CDR3 is TGCGCCAGCAGTCAATCGGGACAGGGGGCCCGGCAGCCCCAGCATTTT. The chain recombines TRBV23-1 with TRBJ1-5, with 12 bases aligning to TRBD1. TRBV23-1 is reported as an ORF; its role is uncertain. The ends lost 0 bases at V and 7 bases at J; junction bases unmatched: 4. This CDR3 is 16 amino acids long.

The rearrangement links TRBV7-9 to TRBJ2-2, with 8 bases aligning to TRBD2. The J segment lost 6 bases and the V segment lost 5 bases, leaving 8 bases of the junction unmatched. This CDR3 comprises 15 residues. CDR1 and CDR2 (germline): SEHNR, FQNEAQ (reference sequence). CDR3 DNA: TGTGCCAGCAGCCTCACTAGCGGCACATCCGGGGAGCTGTTTTTT. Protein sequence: CASSLTSGTSGELFF.

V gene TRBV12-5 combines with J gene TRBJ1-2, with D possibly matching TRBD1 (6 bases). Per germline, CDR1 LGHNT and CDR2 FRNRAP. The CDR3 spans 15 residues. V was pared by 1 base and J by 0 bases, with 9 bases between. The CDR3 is CASGLDRETNYGYTF. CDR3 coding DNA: TGTGCTAGTGGTTTGGACAGGGAAACTAACTATGGCTACACCTTC.

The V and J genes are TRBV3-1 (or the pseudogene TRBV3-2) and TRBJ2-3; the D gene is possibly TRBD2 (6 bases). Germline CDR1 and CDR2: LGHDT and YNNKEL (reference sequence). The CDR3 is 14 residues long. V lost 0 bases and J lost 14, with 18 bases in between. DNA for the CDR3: TGTGCCAGCAGCCAAGACCCGACTAGTCTAAGGCCGTATTTT. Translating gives CASSQDPTSLRPYF.

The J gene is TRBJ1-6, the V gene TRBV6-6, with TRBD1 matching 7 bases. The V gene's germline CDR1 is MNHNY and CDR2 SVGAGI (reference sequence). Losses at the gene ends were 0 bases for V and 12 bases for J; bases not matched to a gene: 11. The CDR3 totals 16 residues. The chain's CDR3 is CASSYSLNVGTEPLHF. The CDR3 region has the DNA TGTGCCAGCAGTTACTCGTTGAATGTAGGGACAGAACCCCTCCACTTT.

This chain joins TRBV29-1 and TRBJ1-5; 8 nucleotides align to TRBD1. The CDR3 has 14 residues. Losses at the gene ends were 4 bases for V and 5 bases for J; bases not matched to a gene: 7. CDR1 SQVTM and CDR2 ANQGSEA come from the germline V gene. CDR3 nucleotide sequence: TGCAGCGTTGGTTTCGGGACAGGCGATCAGCCCCAGCATTTT. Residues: CSVGFGTGDQPQHF.

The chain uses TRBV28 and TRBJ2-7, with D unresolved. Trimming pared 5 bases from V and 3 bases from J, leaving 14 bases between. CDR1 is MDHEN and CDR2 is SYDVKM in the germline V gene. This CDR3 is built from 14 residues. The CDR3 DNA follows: TGTGCCAGCAGTCCAGACGGGTTATACTACGAGCAGTACTTC. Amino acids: CASSPDGLYYEQYF.

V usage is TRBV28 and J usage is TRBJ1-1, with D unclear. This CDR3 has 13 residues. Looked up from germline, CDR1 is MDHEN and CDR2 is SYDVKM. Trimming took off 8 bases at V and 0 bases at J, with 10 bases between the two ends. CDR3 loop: CASLSAMNTEAFF. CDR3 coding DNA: TGTGCCAGCCTGAGTGCTATGAACACTGAAGCTTTCTTT.

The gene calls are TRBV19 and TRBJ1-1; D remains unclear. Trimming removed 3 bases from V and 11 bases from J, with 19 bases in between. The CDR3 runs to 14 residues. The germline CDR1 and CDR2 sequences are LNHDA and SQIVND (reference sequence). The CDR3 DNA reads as TGTGCCAGTAGTATGTTGGGTTCGGTGGGAGAGGCTTTCTTT. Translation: CASSMLGSVGEAFF. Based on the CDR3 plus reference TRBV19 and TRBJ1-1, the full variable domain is DGGITQSPKYLFRKEGQNVTLSCEQNLNHDAMYWYRQDPGQGLRLIYYSQIVNDFQKGDIAEGYSVSREKKESFPLTVTSAQKNPTAFYLCASSMLGSVGEAFFGQGTRLTVV.